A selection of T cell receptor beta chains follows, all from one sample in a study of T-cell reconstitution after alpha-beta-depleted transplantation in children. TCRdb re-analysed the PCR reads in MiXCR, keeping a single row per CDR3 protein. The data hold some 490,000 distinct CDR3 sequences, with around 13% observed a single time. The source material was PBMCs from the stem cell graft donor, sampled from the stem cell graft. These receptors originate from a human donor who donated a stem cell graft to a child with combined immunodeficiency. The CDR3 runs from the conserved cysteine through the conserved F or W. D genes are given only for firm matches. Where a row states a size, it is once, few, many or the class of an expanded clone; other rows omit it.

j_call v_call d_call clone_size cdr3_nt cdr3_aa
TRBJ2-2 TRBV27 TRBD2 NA TGTGCCAGCAGTATAGCGGGGGAGTCGAACACCGGGGAGCTGTTTTTT CASSIAGESNTGELFF
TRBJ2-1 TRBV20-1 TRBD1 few TGCAGTGCCGAGTTCCCGGGACAGGCTTACAATGAGCAGTTCTTC CSAEFPGQAYNEQFF
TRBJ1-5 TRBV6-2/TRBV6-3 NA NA TGTGCCAGCCGGTTGGTACGCAATCAGCCCCAGCATTTT CASRLVRNQPQHF
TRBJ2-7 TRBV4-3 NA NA TGCGCCAGCAGCCAAGGAGGGGACGAGCAGTACTTC CASSQGGDEQYF
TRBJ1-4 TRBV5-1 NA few TGCGCCAGCAGCTTAGGCGGGGGACATGAAAAACTGTTTTTT CASSLGGGHEKLFF
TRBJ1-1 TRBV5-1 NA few TGCGCCAGCAGCTCCCAGGCTAACACTGAAGCTTTCTTT CASSSQANTEAFF
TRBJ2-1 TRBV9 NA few TGTGCCAGCAGCCCCCTCCTACGGAATGAGCAGTTCTTC CASSPLLRNEQFF
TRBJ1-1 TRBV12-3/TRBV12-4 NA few TGTGCCAGCAGTTTAGAGTTCGGAAACACTGAAGCTTTCTTT CASSLEFGNTEAFF
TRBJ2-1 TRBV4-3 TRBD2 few TGCGCCAGCAGCAGTAGCGGGAGAAGGAGCTCCTACAATGAGCAGTTCTTC CASSSSGRRSSYNEQFF
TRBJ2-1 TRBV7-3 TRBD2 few TGTGCCAGCAGCTTAAGCGCGGGGGGGCCGAGGAATGAGCAGTTCTTC CASSLSAGGPRNEQFF
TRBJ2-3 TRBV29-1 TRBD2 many TGCAGCGTTGAAACTAGCGGGGGGGCACCCGATACGCAGTATTTT CSVETSGGAPDTQYF
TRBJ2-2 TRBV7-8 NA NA TGTGCCAGCAGCCCTGTTAGGGGGGAAGGGACCGGGGAGCTGTTTTTT CASSPVRGEGTGELFF
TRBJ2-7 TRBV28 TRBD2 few TGTGCCAGCAGTTTTAGCGGGCGCGCGGAGGAGCAGTACTTC CASSFSGRAEEQYF
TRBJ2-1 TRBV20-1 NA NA TGCAGTGCTAGAGATGGACTCCCCGGGAATGAGCAGTTCTTC CSARDGLPGNEQFF
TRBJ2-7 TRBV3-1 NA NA TGTGCCAGCAGCCAAGGAATTCAGAGTGTCGGCGGGACCTACGAGCAGTACTTC CASSQGIQSVGGTYEQYF
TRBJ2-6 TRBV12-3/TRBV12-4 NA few TGTGCCAGCAGCTTGACCCCTATTCCCTCTGGGGCCAACGTCCTGACTTTC CASSLTPIPSGANVLTF
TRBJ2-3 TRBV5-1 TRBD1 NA TGCGCCAGCAGCTTGGCGGGACAGGCCACAGATACGCAGTATTTT CASSLAGQATDTQYF
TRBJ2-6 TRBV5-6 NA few TGTGCCAGCAGCTTGGGACCTCCTACTGGGGCCAACGTCCTGACTTTC CASSLGPPTGANVLTF
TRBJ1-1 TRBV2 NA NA TGTGCCAGCAGTGAAAACAGAGTCGGCACTGAAGCTTTCTTT CASSENRVGTEAFF
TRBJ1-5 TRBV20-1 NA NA TGCAGTGCTAGAGTAGAGGCAGGGGAGGTTCAGCCCCAGCATTTT CSARVEAGEVQPQHF
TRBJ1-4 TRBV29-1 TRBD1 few TGCAGCGTAACAGGGGGTGGAACTAATGAAAAACTGTTTTTT CSVTGGGTNEKLFF
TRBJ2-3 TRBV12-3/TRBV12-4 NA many TGTGCCAGCAGTCATTTGGGACGGGGGATTCGACCCGTCACAGATACGCAGTATTTT CASSHLGRGIRPVTDTQYF
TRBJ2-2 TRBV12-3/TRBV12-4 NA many TGTGCCAGCAGTTTAGGGGCTGGGGACACCGGGGAGCTGTTTTTT CASSLGAGDTGELFF
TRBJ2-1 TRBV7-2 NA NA TGTGCCAGCAGCTCCGCTAGCCTTCCTAACAATGAGCAGTTCTTC CASSSASLPNNEQFF
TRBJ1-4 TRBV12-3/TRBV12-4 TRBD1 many TGTGCCAGCAGTCAGGGGGCCGAGGAAAAACTGTTTTTT CASSQGAEEKLFF
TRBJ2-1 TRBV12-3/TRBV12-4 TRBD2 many TGTGCCAGCAGTTTGGGGACTAGCGGTAAGCAGTTCTTC CASSLGTSGKQFF
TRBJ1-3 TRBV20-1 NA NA TGCAGTGCTCCCTCCACCCGGGATGGGGCCATATATTTT CSAPSTRDGAIYF